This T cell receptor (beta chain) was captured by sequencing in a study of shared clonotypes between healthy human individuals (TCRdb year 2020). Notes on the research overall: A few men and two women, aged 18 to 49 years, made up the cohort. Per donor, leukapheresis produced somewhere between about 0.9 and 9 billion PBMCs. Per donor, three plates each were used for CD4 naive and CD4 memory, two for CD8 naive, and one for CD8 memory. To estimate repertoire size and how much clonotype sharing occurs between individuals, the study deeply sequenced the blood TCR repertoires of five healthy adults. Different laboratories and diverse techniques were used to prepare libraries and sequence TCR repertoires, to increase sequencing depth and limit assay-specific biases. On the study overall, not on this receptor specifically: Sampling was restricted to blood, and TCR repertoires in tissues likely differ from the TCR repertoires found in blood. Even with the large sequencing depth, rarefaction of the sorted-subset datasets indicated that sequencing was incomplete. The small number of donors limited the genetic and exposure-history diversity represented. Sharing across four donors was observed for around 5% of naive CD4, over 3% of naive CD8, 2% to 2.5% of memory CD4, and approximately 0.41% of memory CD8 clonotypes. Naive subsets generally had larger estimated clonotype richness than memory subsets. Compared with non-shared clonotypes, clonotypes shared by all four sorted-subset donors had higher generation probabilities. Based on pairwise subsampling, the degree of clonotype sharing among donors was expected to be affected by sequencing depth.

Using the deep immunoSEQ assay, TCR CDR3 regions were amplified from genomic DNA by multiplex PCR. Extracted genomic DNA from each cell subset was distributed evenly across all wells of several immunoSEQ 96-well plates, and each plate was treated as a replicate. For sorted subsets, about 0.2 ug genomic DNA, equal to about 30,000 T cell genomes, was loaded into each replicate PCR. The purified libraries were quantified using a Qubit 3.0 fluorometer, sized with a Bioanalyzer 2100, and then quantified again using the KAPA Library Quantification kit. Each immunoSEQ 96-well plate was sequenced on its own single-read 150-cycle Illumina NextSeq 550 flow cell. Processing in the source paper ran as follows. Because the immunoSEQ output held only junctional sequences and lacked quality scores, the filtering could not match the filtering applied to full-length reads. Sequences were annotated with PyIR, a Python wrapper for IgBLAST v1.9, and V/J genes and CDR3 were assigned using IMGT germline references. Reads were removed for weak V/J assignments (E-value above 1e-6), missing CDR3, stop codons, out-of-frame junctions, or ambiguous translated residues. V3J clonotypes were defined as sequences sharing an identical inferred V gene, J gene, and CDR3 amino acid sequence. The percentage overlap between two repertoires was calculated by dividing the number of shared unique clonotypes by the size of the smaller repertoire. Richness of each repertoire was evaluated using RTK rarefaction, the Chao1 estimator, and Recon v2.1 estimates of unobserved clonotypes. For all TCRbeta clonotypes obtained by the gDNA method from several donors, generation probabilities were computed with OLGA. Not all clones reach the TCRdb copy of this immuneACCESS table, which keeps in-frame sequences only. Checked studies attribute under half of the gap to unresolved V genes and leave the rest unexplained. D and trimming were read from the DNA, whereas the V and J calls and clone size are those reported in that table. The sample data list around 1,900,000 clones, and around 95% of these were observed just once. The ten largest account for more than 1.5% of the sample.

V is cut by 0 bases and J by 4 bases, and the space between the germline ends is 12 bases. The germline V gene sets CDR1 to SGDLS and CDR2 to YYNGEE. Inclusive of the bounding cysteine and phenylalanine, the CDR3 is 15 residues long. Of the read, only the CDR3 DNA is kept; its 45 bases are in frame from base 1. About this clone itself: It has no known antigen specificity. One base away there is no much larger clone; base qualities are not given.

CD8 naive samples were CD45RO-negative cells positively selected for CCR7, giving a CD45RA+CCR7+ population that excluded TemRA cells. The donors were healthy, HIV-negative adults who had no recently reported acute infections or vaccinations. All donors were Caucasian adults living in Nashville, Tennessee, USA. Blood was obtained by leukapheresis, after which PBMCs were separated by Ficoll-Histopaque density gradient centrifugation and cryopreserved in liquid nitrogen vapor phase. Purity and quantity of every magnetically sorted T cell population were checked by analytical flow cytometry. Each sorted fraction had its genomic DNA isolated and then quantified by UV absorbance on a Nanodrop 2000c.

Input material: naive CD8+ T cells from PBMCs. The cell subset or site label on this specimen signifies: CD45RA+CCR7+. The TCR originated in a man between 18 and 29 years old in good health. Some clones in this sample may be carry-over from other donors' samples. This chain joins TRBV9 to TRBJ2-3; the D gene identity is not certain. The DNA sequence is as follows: TGTGCCAGCAGCGTAGGGAATCCCCCCTCAGATACGCAGTATTTT. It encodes CASSVGNPPSDTQYF.